At least ten counts were recorded for the clone carrying this TCR beta chain. The target antigen is unknown. Molecular barcoded adaptors covering alpha/delta and beta/gamma chains were used on around 400 ng RNA. TCRdb passed the reads through MiXCR, listing each CDR3 protein once. The sample has under 35,000 distinct CDR3 sequences; about a fifth are singletons. These data belong to a study of read filtering for tumor transcriptome and immune sequencing. Study-wide points: Around 82% of IR-seq clonotypes had a single read, yet these held approximately 3.7% of reads.

The CDR3 is made up of 12 amino acids. Trimming took 6 bases from V and 4 from J, leaving 11 bases between them. CDR1 and CDR2 (germline): SQVTM, ANQGSEA. The chain joins TRBV29-1 to TRBJ2-3; D gene unclear. The receptor was derived from a donor aged 40 or over with multiple myeloma. The sequenced sample was a population of CD138-negative cells sorted from bone marrow. The chain's CDR3 is CSVGEVADTQYF. The CDR3 DNA follows: TGCAGCGTGGGCGAGGTCGCAGATACGCAGTATTTT.